These T cell receptor beta chains were read from a single sample in a study of blood T cell repertoires in COVID-19. The protocol was immunoSEQ multiplex PCR, while the TCRdb copy is restricted to in-frame clones and leaves out a portion. The sample has around 450,000 clones; roughly 89% are singletons. Material: peripheral blood. The source of these receptors is a woman younger than 45 with acute or convalescent COVID-19. The CDR3 runs from the conserved cysteine through the conserved F or W. The order of the fields is D gene, J gene, clone size, V gene, CDR3 DNA, CDR3 protein. A D gene is named only where the DNA matches it firmly. Clone size is not always given. Where it is, it says once, few, many or a class for expanded clones.

-,TRBJ1-1,-,TRBV7-6,TGTGCCAGCAGCTTAGCGCGGGGGGGGAATCTGAACACTGAAGCTTTCTTT,CASSLARGGNLNTEAFF
-,TRBJ1-1,-,TRBV5-6,TGTGCCAGCAGCTTGGGGATAGCGAACACTGAAGCTTTCTTT,CASSLGIANTEAFF
-,TRBJ2-2,-,TRBV5-6,TGTGCCAGCAGCTTGTTAGCGCTTAAGGCCGGGGAGCTGTTTTTT,CASSLLALKAGELFF
TRBD1,TRBJ2-6,-,TRBV3-1/TRBV3-2,TGTGCCAGCAGCCTCCGGCGAGGGGGCCCTGGGGCCAACGTCCTGACTTTC,CASSLRRGGPGANVLTF
TRBD2,TRBJ2-3,-,TRBV7-6,TGTGCCAGCAGCACTAGCGGGGAGGCGGATACGCAGTATTTT,CASSTSGEADTQYF
TRBD1,TRBJ1-1,-,TRBV12-3/TRBV12-4,TGTGCCAGCAGTTACAGGGGGCCCACTGAAGCTTTCTTT,CASSYRGPTEAFF
-,TRBJ1-5,-,TRBV28,TGTGCCAGCAGCCAAACAGTGGGCAATCAGCCCCAGCATTTT,CASSQTVGNQPQHF
-,TRBJ2-1,-,TRBV4-2,TGTGCCAGCAGCCAAGAGGTAGCGAAGCGGGCAGATGAGCAGTTCTTC,CASSQEVAKRADEQFF
-,TRBJ1-1,-,TRBV30,TGTGCCTGGAGCGCCGGGGTTATGAACACTGAAGCTTTCTTT,CAWSAGVMNTEAFF
-,TRBJ1-2,once,TRBV28,TGTGCCAGCAGTCGCCCTACTACTCCTGGAGAAGGCTACACCTTC,CASSRPTTPGEGYTF
TRBD2,TRBJ2-3,-,TRBV28,TGTGCCAGCAGTTTAGACACCCGGGGGGGGAGCACAGATACGCAGTATTTT,CASSLDTRGGSTDTQYF
-,TRBJ1-6,once,TRBV6-4,TGTGCCAGCCGAAAAGACAGCTCCTATAATTCACCCCTCCACTTT,CASRKDSSYNSPLHF
TRBD2,TRBJ2-7,-,TRBV5-4,TGTGCCAGCAGCTTGGGGGGACTAGGATATAGCGAGCAGTACTTC,CASSLGGLGYSEQYF